A selection of T cell receptor beta chains follows, all from one sample in a study of blood T cell repertoires in COVID-19. TCRdb keeps only in-frame clones here, not all; method: immunoSEQ multiplex PCR. Of 300,000 to 450,000 clones in the sample, more than 70% were seen once. The material sequenced was PBMCs or T cells enriched from blood (not recorded which). Receptors were obtained from a man aged 40-49 years in a cohort exposed to, infected with or recovered from COVID-19 (not recorded which). Each CDR3 is given without its conserved first and last residue.

TRBV6-1,TRBJ2-2,ASSAGGLAGRTGELF
TRBV3-1/TRBV3-2,TRBJ1-6,ASSQAAGANSPLH
TRBV13,TRBJ1-2,ASSLGRTDIYGYT
TRBV28,TRBJ2-4,ASSPRWGSVGGPHIQY
TRBV7-2,TRBJ2-7,ASSLGTGRNEQY
TRBV3-1/TRBV3-2,TRBJ2-7,ASSGRAGAYEQY
TRBV5-1,TRBJ2-5,ASSLARLAGEETQY
TRBV7-9,TRBJ1-2,ASSLDNGAAIT
TRBV19,TRBJ2-3,ASSPRGGRAADTQY
TRBV4-2,TRBJ2-5,ASSQDIGTGKETQY
TRBV29-1,TRBJ1-2,SVVTAGGYGYT
TRBV14,TRBJ2-1,ASSQTGLAGSHEQF
TRBV28,TRBJ1-5,ASSLRGQGNQPQH
TRBV18,TRBJ1-3,ASSPQGAGNTIY
TRBV11-2,TRBJ1-5,ASSLGGTNQPQH
TRBV27,TRBJ1-2,ASRRGRDRENYGYT
TRBV12-2,TRBJ2-1,ASPPGLSYNEQF
TRBV6-5,TRBJ2-5,ASKFTSGRQETQY
TRBV5-1,TRBJ2-6,ASKEGASGANVLT
TRBV6-5,TRBJ2-4,ASSYGSGHKNIQY
TRBV2,TRBJ1-3,ASSAPRVSGNTIY
TRBV5-1,TRBJ2-1,ASSRGYGRGSFYNEQF
TRBV29-1,TRBJ1-1,SGANSNTEAF
TRBV3-1/TRBV3-2,TRBJ2-4,ASSRRGGWGAKNIQY
TRBV30,TRBJ2-1,AWSSILYTPNDEQF
TRBV11-1,TRBJ2-1,ASSEGTGDVEQF
TRBV6-1,TRBJ2-7,ASSGGGQASSYEQY
TRBV4-1,TRBJ2-3,ASSQSGTSDGTQY
TRBV7-2,TRBJ2-3,ASRPRPTGGADTQY
TRBV5-1,TRBJ1-2,ASSFSTGAYGYT
TRBV19,TRBJ1-2,ASSETELYGYT
TRBV3-1/TRBV3-2,TRBJ1-6,ASSLTGPNSPLH
TRBV3-1/TRBV3-2,TRBJ2-7,ASSQDRIGGYEQY
TRBV3-1/TRBV3-2,TRBJ2-3,ASSPSGSPDTQY
TRBV30,TRBJ1-2,AWNRDTGYT
TRBV29-1,TRBJ1-1,SVVTGEAF
TRBV7-7,TRBJ2-5,ASSTGTSGSLETQY
TRBV4-1,TRBJ1-2,ASSQTPGRANYGYT
TRBV4-1,TRBJ1-6,ASSANNRDRVDSPLH
TRBV24-1,TRBJ2-3,ATSGSTGTGIDTQY
TRBV18,TRBJ2-7,ASSTSRPGIDEQY
TRBV24-1,TRBJ2-1,ATSDLSSYNEQF
TRBV7-2,TRBJ1-2,ASSSYRGLPYGYT
TRBV7-9,TRBJ2-1,ASSFGNRGYSSYNEQF
TRBV15,TRBJ1-6,ATSREPTGNSPLH
TRBV20-1,TRBJ2-6,SASRAGANVLT
TRBV27,TRBJ1-1,ASSPPTGSLNTEAF
TRBV6-4,TRBJ1-6,ASRDRSSYNSPLH
TRBV5-1,TRBJ1-1,ASSSGPQNTEAF
TRBV5-1,TRBJ1-1,ASSLAGGNTEAF
TRBV9,TRBJ2-4,ASSVGSGLAKNIQY
TRBV28,TRBJ1-3,ASSPRAFGNTIY
TRBV11-2,TRBJ2-1,ASSRTLVAGNNEQF
TRBV6-5,TRBJ1-6,ASSYSTGERSPLH
TRBV5-6,TRBJ2-7,ASSLVASGEQY